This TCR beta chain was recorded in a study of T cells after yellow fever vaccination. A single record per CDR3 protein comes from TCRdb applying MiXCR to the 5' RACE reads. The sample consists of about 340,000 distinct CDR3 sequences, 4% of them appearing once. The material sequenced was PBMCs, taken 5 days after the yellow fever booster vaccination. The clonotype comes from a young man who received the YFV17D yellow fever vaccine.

Here the CDR3 reads CASRQGGSEQFF. CDR3 sequence (DNA): TGTGCCAGCAGGCAAGGGGGGAGTGAGCAGTTCTTC. This chain links TRBV12-3 or TRBV12-4 with TRBJ2-1; tentatively, D is TRBD1 or TRBD2 (6 bases each). The length of the CDR3 is 12 residues. Trimming left V 6 bases short and J 9 bases short, with 12 bases between.